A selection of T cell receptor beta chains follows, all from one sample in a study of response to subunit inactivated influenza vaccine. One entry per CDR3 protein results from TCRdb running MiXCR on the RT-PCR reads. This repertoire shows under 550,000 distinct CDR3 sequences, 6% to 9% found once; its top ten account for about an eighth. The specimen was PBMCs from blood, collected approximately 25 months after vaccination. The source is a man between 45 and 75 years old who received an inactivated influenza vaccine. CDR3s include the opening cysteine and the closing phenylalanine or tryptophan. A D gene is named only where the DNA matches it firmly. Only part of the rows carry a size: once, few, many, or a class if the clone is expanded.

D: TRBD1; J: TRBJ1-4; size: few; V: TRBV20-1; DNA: TGCAGTGCTAGAACCGGGACAGGGAGGGAAAAACTGTTTTTT; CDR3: CSARTGTGREKLFF
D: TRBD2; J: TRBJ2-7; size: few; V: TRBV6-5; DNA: TGTGCCAGCAGTTACCGCAGGGACTATCCTACCTACGAGCAGTACTTC; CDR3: CASSYRRDYPTYEQYF
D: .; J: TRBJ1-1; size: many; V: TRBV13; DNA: TGTGCCAGCAGCCGGACGCGTGAAGCTTTCTTT; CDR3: CASSRTREAFF
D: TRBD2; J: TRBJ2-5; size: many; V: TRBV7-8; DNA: TGTGCCAGCAGCTTAATAATAGCGGGGACGGAGACCCAGTACTTC; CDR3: CASSLIIAGTETQYF
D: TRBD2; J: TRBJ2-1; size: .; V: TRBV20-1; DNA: TGCAGTGCTAGTTCCTTTTCGGGACTAGGCTACGATGAGCAGTTCTTC; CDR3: CSASSFSGLGYDEQFF
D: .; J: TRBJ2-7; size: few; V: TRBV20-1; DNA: TGCAGTGCTAGAGATACGGGCGAGCAGTACTTC; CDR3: CSARDTGEQYF
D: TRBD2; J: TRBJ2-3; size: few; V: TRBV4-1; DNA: TGCGCCAGCAGCCAAGACGGGACTAGCGGCGGAACAGATACGCAGTATTTT; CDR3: CASSQDGTSGGTDTQYF
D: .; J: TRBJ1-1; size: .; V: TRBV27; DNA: TGTGCCAGCAGTTTTATCGGGGGTGGTGAAGCTTTCTTT; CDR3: CASSFIGGGEAFF
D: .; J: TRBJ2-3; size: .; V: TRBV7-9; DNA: TGTGCCAGCAGCGGGAGAGATACGCAGTATTTT; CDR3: CASSGRDTQYF
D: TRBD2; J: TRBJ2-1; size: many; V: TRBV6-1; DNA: TGTGCCAGCAGTCCTAGCGGTGGGCTTTGGGATGAGCAGTTCTTC; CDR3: CASSPSGGLWDEQFF
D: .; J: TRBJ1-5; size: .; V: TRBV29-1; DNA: TGCAGCGTTGCTACAGGGAATAGCAATCAGCCCCAGCATTTT; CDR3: CSVATGNSNQPQHF
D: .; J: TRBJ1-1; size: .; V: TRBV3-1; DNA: TGTGCCAGCAGCCAGACCGGGGCGGCCACTGAAGCTTTCTTT; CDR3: CASSQTGAATEAFF
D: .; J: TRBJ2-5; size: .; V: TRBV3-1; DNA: TGTGCCAGCAGCCAAAAACCGGCACGCCAAGAGACCCAGTACTTC; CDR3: CASSQKPARQETQYF
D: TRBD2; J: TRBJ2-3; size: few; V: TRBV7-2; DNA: TGTGCCAGCAGCTCAGGTTTGACTAGCGGGGCCCTCCATACGCAGTATTTT; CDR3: CASSSGLTSGALHTQYF
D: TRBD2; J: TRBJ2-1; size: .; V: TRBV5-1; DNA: TGCGCCAGCAGCCTCGGACTAGCGGGACAGTCCTACAATGAGCAGTTCTTC; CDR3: CASSLGLAGQSYNEQFF
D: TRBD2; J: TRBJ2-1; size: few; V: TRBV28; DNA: TGTGCCAGCAGTTTATTCGCTAGCGGGACCTACAATGAGCAGTTCTTC; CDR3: CASSLFASGTYNEQFF
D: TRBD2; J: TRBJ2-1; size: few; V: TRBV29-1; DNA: TGCAGCGTCGCGAGACTAGCGGGGAAGCCTGAGCAGTTCTTC; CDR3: CSVARLAGKPEQFF
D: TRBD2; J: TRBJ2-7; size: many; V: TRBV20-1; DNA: TGCAGTGCCCGACCTCTAGCGGGTGATCCCTACGAGCAGTACTTC; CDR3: CSARPLAGDPYEQYF
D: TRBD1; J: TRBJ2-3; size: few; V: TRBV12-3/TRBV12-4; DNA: TGTGCCAGCAGTTCCGGGACAGGGAGGTCGAATACGCAGTATTTT; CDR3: CASSSGTGRSNTQYF
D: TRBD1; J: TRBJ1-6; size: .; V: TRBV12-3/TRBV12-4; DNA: TGTGCCAGCAGTTTACCGGGACAGGGGTTTGAGTCACCCCTCCACTTT; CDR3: CASSLPGQGFESPLHF
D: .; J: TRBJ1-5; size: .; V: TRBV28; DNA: TGTGCCAGCAGCTCGGGCCAGGGAGTATTTAGCAATCAGCCCCAGCATTTT; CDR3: CASSSGQGVFSNQPQHF
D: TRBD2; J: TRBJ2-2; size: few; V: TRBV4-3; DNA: TGCGCCAGCAGCCCCACCCGAACTAGCGGGAGTTTGTTTTTT; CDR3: CASSPTRTSGSLFF
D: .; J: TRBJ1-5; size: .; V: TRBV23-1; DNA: TGCGCCAGCAGTCAATCAGTATACGGGGCTCGCAGACAGCCCCAGCATTTT; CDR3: CASSQSVYGARRQPQHF
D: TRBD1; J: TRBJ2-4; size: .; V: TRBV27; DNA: TGTGCCAGCAGCTCCCCAGGGGGTATCCGAGGAGCCAAAAACATTCAGTACTTC; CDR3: CASSSPGGIRGAKNIQYF
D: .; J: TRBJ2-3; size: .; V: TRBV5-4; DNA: TGTGCCAGCAGCTTACCTGATCGGGCGCAGTATTTT; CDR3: CASSLPDRAQYF
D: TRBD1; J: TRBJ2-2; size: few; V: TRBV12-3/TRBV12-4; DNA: TGTGCCAGCAGTCCTCGGACAGGGGGAGCGAACACCGGGGAGCTGTTTTTT; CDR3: CASSPRTGGANTGELFF
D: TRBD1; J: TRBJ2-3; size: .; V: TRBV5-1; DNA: TGCGCCAGCAGCTTGGAGGGCTGGACAGGGGGCACAAATACGCAGTATTTT; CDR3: CASSLEGWTGGTNTQYF
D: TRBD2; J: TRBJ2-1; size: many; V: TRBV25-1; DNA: TGTGCCAGCAGTGAATCTAGCGGGTATGACAATGAGCAGTTCTTC; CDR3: CASSESSGYDNEQFF
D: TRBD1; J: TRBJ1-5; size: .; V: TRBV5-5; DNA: TGTGCCAGCAGCTGGGGGACAGGGGTAAATAGTCAGCCCCAGCATTTT; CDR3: CASSWGTGVNSQPQHF
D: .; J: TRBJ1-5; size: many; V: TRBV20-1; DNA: TGCAGTGCCCCACAGGACTGGGCCCAGGGAGCCCAGCATTTT; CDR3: CSAPQDWAQGAQHF
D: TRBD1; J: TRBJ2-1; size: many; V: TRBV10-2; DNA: TGCGCCAGCAATTCCGGGACAGGGGCCAATGAGCAGTTCTTC; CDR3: CASNSGTGANEQFF
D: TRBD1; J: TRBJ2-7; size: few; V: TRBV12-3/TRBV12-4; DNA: TGTGCCAGCAGTGCGGGACAGGACTCCTACGAGCAGTACTTC; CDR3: CASSAGQDSYEQYF
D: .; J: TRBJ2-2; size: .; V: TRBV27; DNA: TGTGCCAGCAGTCCCATCCCGAGCGACACCGGGGAGCTGTTTTTT; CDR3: CASSPIPSDTGELFF
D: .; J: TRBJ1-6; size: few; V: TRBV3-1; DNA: TGTGCCAGCAGCCCTTCGGAGGTGATTAATTCACCCCTCCACTTT; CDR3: CASSPSEVINSPLHF
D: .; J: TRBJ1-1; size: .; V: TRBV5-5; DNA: TGTGCCAGCAGCTTGTTCGACAGGTCTGGTGAAGCTTTCTTT; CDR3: CASSLFDRSGEAFF
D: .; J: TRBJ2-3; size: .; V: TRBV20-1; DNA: TGCAGTGCTAGAGGGGGGAGTAGCTTGTCAGATACGCAGTATTTT; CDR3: CSARGGSSLSDTQYF
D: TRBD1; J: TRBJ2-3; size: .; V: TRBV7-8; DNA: TGTGCCAGCAGCTTAGCGCAGGGGGTGGGCACAGATACGCAGTATTTT; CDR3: CASSLAQGVGTDTQYF
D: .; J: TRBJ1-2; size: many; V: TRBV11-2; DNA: TGTGCCAGCAGCTTAGGGGGGCACGGGATCTATGGCTACACCTTC; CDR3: CASSLGGHGIYGYTF
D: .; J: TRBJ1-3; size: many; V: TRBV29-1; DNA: TGCAGCGTTGAAGATCTGGCCGGCTACTCTGGAAACACCATATATTTT; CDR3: CSVEDLAGYSGNTIYF
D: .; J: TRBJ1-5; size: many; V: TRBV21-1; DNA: TGTGCCAGCAGCAAAGAGACCCGCATGGGCAATCAGCCCCAGCATTTT; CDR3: CASSKETRMGNQPQHF
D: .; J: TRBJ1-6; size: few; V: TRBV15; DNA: TGTGCCACCAGCAGAGATCGTCGGGATTCACCCCTCCACTTT; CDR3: CATSRDRRDSPLHF
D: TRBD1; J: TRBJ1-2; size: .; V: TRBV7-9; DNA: TGTGCCAGCAGCTTAATACAGGGGGCGGATGCTGGCTACACCTTC; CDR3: CASSLIQGADAGYTF
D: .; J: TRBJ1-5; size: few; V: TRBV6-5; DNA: TGTGCCAGCAGTTCCGGGGGGCATAGCAATCAGCCCCAGCATTTT; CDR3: CASSSGGHSNQPQHF
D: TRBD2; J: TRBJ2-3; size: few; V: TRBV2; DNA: TGTGCCAGCACAACTAGCGGGACGTTCTTCACAGATACGCAGTATTTT; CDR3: CASTTSGTFFTDTQYF
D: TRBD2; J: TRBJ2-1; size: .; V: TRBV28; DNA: TGTGCCAGCAGTTTTTCGAGGGCGGGAGCCAATGAGCAGTTCTTC; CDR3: CASSFSRAGANEQFF
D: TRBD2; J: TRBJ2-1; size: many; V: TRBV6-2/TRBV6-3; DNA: TGTGCCAGCAGTTACGTCGGACTAGACAATGAGCAGTTCTTC; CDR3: CASSYVGLDNEQFF
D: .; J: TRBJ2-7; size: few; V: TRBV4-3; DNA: TGCGCCAGCAGCCAAGACCAGGGCATCTCCTACGAGCAGTACTTC; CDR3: CASSQDQGISYEQYF